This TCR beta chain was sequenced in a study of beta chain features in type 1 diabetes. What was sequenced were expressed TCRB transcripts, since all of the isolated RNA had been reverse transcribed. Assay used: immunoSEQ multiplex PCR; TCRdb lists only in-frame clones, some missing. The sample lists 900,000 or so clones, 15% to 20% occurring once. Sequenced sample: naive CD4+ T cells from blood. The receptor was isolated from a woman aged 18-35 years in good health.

In DNA, the CDR3 is TGCGCCAGCAGTCAATCGGCGGCGGTCAGGAGCTCCTACGAGCAGTACTTC. It codes for CASSQSAAVRSSYEQYF. The chain joins TRBV23-1 to TRBJ2-7; unclear D gene. TRBV23-1 is an ORF, with its function uncertain. Trimming took 0 bases from V and 0 from J, leaving 15 bases between them. The CDR3 has 17 amino acids.